The table lists the clone carrying this TCR beta chain with many counts. Its antigen is undetermined. Beta-chain TCR CDR3 regions were amplified from RNA transcripts. HTBI primers were used in a first-round RT-PCR, which preceded a second-round multiplex PCR. One entry per CDR3 protein results from TCRdb running MiXCR on the multiplex PCR reads. This sample yields 560,000 or so distinct CDR3 sequences, of which approximately 35% are seen a single time; approximately 4.1% belongs to the top ten. These data come from a study of Graves' ophthalmopathy and Graves' hyperthyroidism. Study-level information: No ophthalmopathy within 18 months of follow-up signified stable hyperthyroidism. Study-wide points: The authors also found most expanded thyroid clonotypes above 0.001 frequency in blood. A classifier, a 13-signature model, separated ophthalmopathy from stable hyperthyroidism with approximately 88% sensitivity and about 83% specificity.

The V end lost 6 bases, the J end lost 6 bases, and 20 bases lay between the germline ends. Germline CDR1 and CDR2: MNHEY and SVGAGI. The CDR3 is 15 amino acids. This clonotype originated in an adult man with Graves' hyperthyroidism. The gene calls are TRBV6-5 and TRBJ1-2; D not certain. The sample consisted of peripheral blood or thyroid tissue (not recorded which). DNA of the CDR3: TGTGCCAGCAGCTCCGCGGGGTGGGTAGGACATGGCTACACCTTC. This gives the protein CASSSAGWVGHGYTF.